The 8 T cell receptor beta chains below come from one sample, sequenced in a study of cytomegalovirus exposure and HLA in healthy donors. Sequenced by immunoSEQ multiplex PCR; TCRdb stores in-frame clones only, minus some. The repertoire consists of 70,000 to 95,000 clones, with 93% occurring once and the leading ten covering about 3.8%. Material: PBMCs. These receptors came from a woman in her 30s in good health and CMV-seronegative.

This chain joins TRBV6-5 and TRBJ2-7; 11 nucleotides match TRBD2. J gave up 7 bases and V 5 bases, and 7 bases lay outside the gene matches. Germline CDR1 reads MNHEY; CDR2 reads SVGAGI. CDR3 length: 14 residues. The CDR3 sequence: CASSVSGRALEQYF. The CDR3 region has the DNA TGTGCCAGCAGTGTTAGCGGGAGGGCGCTGGAGCAGTACTTC.

This chain uses TRBV7-6 with TRBJ2-1, with 16 bases fitting TRBD2. The CDR3 covers 16 residues. Unmatched junction bases numbered 6, after V lost 5 bases and J lost 8 bases. CDR1 and CDR2 from the germline V gene are SGHVS and FNYEAQ. For the CDR3, the DNA is TGTGCCAGCAGCCTGGGACTAGCGGGAGGGAGCGATGAGCAGTTCTTC. The encoded protein is CASSLGLAGGSDEQFF.

The chain links TRBV29-1 to TRBJ2-7, with TRBD1 as a possible D gene (6 bases). Germline V gene lookup returns CDR1 SQVTM and CDR2 ANQGSEA. The CDR3 is 12 residues long. With 6 bases removed from V and 2 bases from J, the gap between germline ends came to 11 bases. The CDR3 sequence: CSVPTGTYEQYF. The CDR3 DNA reads TGCAGCGTCCCTACAGGGACCTACGAGCAGTACTTC.

The rearrangement joins TRBV6-1 to TRBJ1-1, with TRBD1 matching 8 bases. The germline gives CDR1 MNHNS, CDR2 SASEGT. After removal of 2 bases from V and 5 bases from J, the junction contained 13 bases not matched to a gene. The CDR3 runs 17 residues. The CDR3 spells CASSESIVQGAWTEAFF. The CDR3 nucleotides are TGTGCCAGCAGTGAATCAATAGTCCAGGGGGCATGGACTGAAGCTTTCTTT.

The V gene is TRBV11-2, the J gene TRBJ2-1; D is perhaps TRBD2 (5 bases). The germline V gene encodes CDR1 SGHAT and CDR2 FQNNGV. Trimming took off 4 bases at V and 0 bases at J, with 13 bases between the two ends. The CDR3 is 16 amino acids. The CDR3 is CASSSLRGRSYNEQFF. The CDR3 DNA sequence: TGTGCCAGCAGCTCCCTCCGAGGGCGCTCCTACAATGAGCAGTTCTTC.

The gene calls are TRBV5-5 and TRBJ2-7; D ambiguous. The CDR3 has 13 residues. V was shortened by 1 base and J by 2 bases, with 7 bases between the two germline ends. Germline lookup yields CDR1 SGHKS and CDR2 YYEKEE (reference sequence). The CDR3 region has the DNA TGTGCCAGCAGCTTGACACAGACCTACGAGCAGTACTTC. It codes for CASSLTQTYEQYF.

The chain employs TRBV7-9 and TRBJ2-5; D may be TRBD2 (6 bases). Per the germline V gene, CDR1 is SEHNR and CDR2 is FQNEAQ (reference sequence). Trimming cost V 3 bases and J 5 bases, with 16 bases left between them. The CDR3 is 15 amino acids. The CDR3 bases are TGTGCCAGCAGCTTGGAGGGACTGCTTCGGGAGACCCAGTACTTC. Protein product: CASSLEGLLRETQYF.

The chain uses TRBV9 and TRBJ2-7, with a weak D call TRBD1 (5 bases). In germline, CDR1 is SGDLS, CDR2 YYNGEE. Deletions cut 0 bases from V and 3 bases from J, with 13 bases between. This CDR3 has 15 residues. DNA of the CDR3: TGTGCCAGCAGCGTAGGTGGGGCGGTAAGCTACGAGCAGTACTTC. Translation gives CASSVGGAVSYEQYF.